Presented here are 14 T cell receptor beta chains from one specimen sequenced in a study of OX40 agonist ivuxolimab in advanced cancers. Method: immunoSEQ multiplex PCR; TCRdb's copy keeps in-frame clones and lacks some. The sample contains more than 20,000 clones, 70% to 90% of which appear only once. This sample comprised CD4+ or CD8+ T cells sorted from blood, obtained in a trial of the OX40 agonist ivuxolimab. The receptors were gathered from an adult with an advanced solid tumor such as melanoma, head and neck, liver or kidney cancer.

The chain employs TRBV4-1 and TRBJ1-1, with a tentative D call TRBD1 (5 bases). Deletions cut 3 bases from V and 1 base from J, with 9 bases between. The CDR3 runs to 14 residues. Germline V gene sequence: CDR1 MGHRA, CDR2 YSYEKL. CDR3 in amino acids: CASSHMGGNTEAFF. The CDR3 DNA is TGCGCCAGCAGCCATATGGGGGGGAACACTGAAGCTTTCTTT.

This rearrangement joins TRBV28 to TRBJ2-5; unclear D gene. Germline CDR1 reads MDHEN; CDR2 reads SYDVKM. The CDR3 has 11 amino acids. The V end was cut by 3 bases, the J end by 5 bases, with 4 bases between. The CDR3 loop reads CASSFVETQYF. As DNA, the CDR3 is TGTGCCAGCAGTTTTGTTGAGACCCAGTACTTC. Full variable domain (missing parts from reference TRBV28 and TRBJ2-5): DVKVTQSSRYLVKRTGEKVFLECVQDMDHENMFWYRQDPGLGLRLIYFSYDVKMKEKGDIPEGYSVSREKKERFSLILESASTNQTSMYLCASSFVETQYFGPGTRLLVL.

The V call is TRBV5-5, the J call TRBJ2-7; possibly TRBD1 for D (6 bases). Trimming pared 1 base from V and 0 bases from J, leaving 11 bases between. Germline V gives CDR1 SGHKS, CDR2 YYEKEE (reference sequence). The CDR3 contains 15 residues. CDR3 loop: CASSLPGTSSYEQYF. The DNA for the CDR3 is TGTGCCAGCAGCTTGCCAGGGACAAGCTCCTACGAGCAGTACTTC.

This clone turned up a few times. The J gene is TRBJ1-3, the V gene TRBV10-2, with TRBD1 as a possible D gene (5 bases). CDR1 and CDR2 (germline): WSHSY, SAAADI. The CDR3 runs 14 residues. The V end was cut by 8 bases, the J end by 0 bases, with 11 bases between. The CDR3 sequence is CASRGESSGNTIYF. Written as DNA, the CDR3 is TGCGCCAGCCGGGGGGAGAGCTCTGGAAACACCATATATTTT.

The V call is TRBV6-5, the J call TRBJ2-7; tentatively, D is TRBD2 (5 bases). The V end was cut by 5 bases, the J end by 5 bases, with 13 bases between. The CDR3 covers 13 residues. Germline CDR1 and CDR2: MNHEY and SVGAGI. CDR3 sequence reads: CASSPIEGNEQYF. In DNA form, the CDR3 reads TGTGCCAGCAGTCCCATAGAGGGCAACGAGCAGTACTTC.

The chain has TRBV10-1 and TRBJ2-3, with no clear D. This CDR3 contains 13 residues. The germline gives CDR1 WNHNN, CDR2 SYGVQD (reference sequence). Trimming stripped 2 bases from V and 4 bases from J, with 7 bases between. For the CDR3, the DNA is TGCGCCAGCAGTGAGAGGACCGCAGATACGCAGTATTTT. Translated, it gives CASSERTADTQYF.

The V and J genes are TRBV6-5 and TRBJ1-1; D is perhaps TRBD1 (5 bases). Germline V gene sequence: CDR1 MNHEY, CDR2 SVGAGI. This CDR3 is 14 amino acids long. V was clipped by 4 bases and J by 1 base, with 10 bases between them. The CDR3 region is CASSWGRGNTEAFF. Written as DNA, the CDR3 is TGTGCCAGCAGTTGGGGTAGGGGGAACACTGAAGCTTTCTTT.

The chain combines TRBV13 with TRBJ2-5, with TRBD1 matching over 9 bases. Germline V gives CDR1 PRHDT, CDR2 FYEKMQ (reference sequence). The CDR3 has 16 residues. The J segment lost 5 bases and the V segment lost 5 bases, leaving 12 bases of the junction unmatched. In DNA, the CDR3 is TGTGCCAGCAGCCTCGATCCGGGACAGGGAAAGGAGACCCAGTACTTC. Protein sequence: CASSLDPGQGKETQYF.

This clone came up once. The chain recombines TRBV27 with TRBJ1-5; a possible D gene is TRBD1 (6 bases). The CDR3 is 11 amino acids. Germline-derived CDR1 and CDR2 are MNHEY and SMNVEV (reference sequence). V gave up 10 bases and J gave up 5 bases, with 9 bases separating them. This CDR3 is CATGTHQPQHF. DNA of the CDR3: TGTGCCACCGGGACACATCAGCCCCAGCATTTT.

The CDR3 DNA reads as TGTGCCAGCAGCTCCGAGGACTCTGAAGCTTTCTTT. Translating it yields CASSSEDSEAFF. V is TRBV7-6 and J is TRBJ1-1; D call uncertain. Trimming took off 4 bases at V and 6 bases at J, with 9 bases between the two ends. The CDR3 is made up of 12 amino acids. Germline-derived CDR1 and CDR2 are SGHVS and FNYEAQ.

This clone was observed a single time. The chain has TRBV5-5 and TRBJ2-7; D might be TRBD1 (6 bases). V was shortened by 0 bases and J by 2 bases, with 18 bases between the two germline ends. The V gene's germline CDR1 is SGHKS and CDR2 YYEKEE (reference sequence). The CDR3 covers 17 residues. DNA of the CDR3: TGTGCCAGCAGCTTGGTGGGGGCAGGGATGAGAACCTACGAGCAGTACTTC. Translated, it gives CASSLVGAGMRTYEQYF.

Here the CDR3 DNA reads TGCGCCAGCAGCCAAGTGGAAGGGAACAATGAGCAGTTCTTC. Translated: CASSQVEGNNEQFF. The genes are TRBV4-3 and TRBJ2-1; D is uncertain. Germline values: CDR1 LGHNA, CDR2 YSLEER. The CDR3 runs to 14 residues. V lost 1 base and J lost 5, with 9 bases in between.

The V gene is TRBV4-3, the J gene TRBJ2-7, with TRBD1 as a possible D gene (6 bases). The V gene's germline CDR1 is LGHNA and CDR2 YSLEER. The CDR3 sequence is 15 residues long. The V gene lost 0 bases and the J gene lost 4 bases, with 13 bases spanning the gap. Written as DNA, the CDR3 is TGCGCCAGCAGCCAAGATCTCGGTCAGGGGTACGAGCAGTACTTC. Its translation: CASSQDLGQGYEQYF.

The chain uses TRBV27 and TRBJ1-1; D unclear. There are 13 residues in the CDR3. V lost 1 base and J 4 bases, leaving 7 bases between the germline ends. The germline V gene encodes CDR1 MNHEY and CDR2 SMNVEV (reference sequence). The CDR3 loop is CASSLYRGTEAFF. The CDR3 DNA is TGTGCCAGCAGTTTATACCGAGGCACTGAAGCTTTCTTT.